These T cell receptor beta chains were read from a single sample in a study of cytomegalovirus exposure and HLA in healthy donors. The protocol was immunoSEQ multiplex PCR, while the TCRdb copy is restricted to in-frame clones and leaves out a portion. This table holds nearly 300,000 clones, roughly 90% found once. The material sequenced was PBMCs. The receptors shown here come from a middle-aged man in good health and CMV-seropositive. The CDR3 runs from the conserved cysteine through the conserved F or W. A D gene is named only where the DNA matches it firmly.

D: TRBD1
V: TRBV15
CDR3: CATSRIKGQGASTEAFF

D: TRBD2
V: TRBV19
CDR3: CASSIFGLAGVRAGNEQFF

D: .
V: TRBV2
CDR3: CASMTPGPDQPQHF

D: TRBD2
V: TRBV29-1
CDR3: CSAVLAGYTDTQYF

D: TRBD2
V: TRBV27
CDR3: CASRFQGLAGEQYF

D: .
V: TRBV21-1
CDR3: CASSKEWSAGPPRDTQYF

D: TRBD1
V: TRBV28
CDR3: CASSALTGAYEQYF

D: .
V: TRBV9
CDR3: CASSVGGGTSGNTIYF

D: TRBD1
V: TRBV12-5
CDR3: CASGVAGTAFSYNEQFF

D: TRBD1
V: TRBV10-3
CDR3: CAISESGQGRHEQFF

D: TRBD2
V: TRBV9
CDR3: CASSVERGGRGSSGRNTGELFF

D: TRBD1
V: TRBV5-1
CDR3: CASSLGRQGVTKNIQYF

D: TRBD2
V: TRBV4-1
CDR3: CASSQAPGGRAPYEQYF

D: .
V: TRBV10-3
CDR3: CAISEDSNEQFF

D: TRBD1
V: TRBV29-1
CDR3: CSVEEQGAIMNTEAFF

D: .
V: TRBV27
CDR3: CASKLWGGQGEQFF

D: TRBD2
V: TRBV5-1
CDR3: CASSLGLAGGYNEQFF

D: .
V: TRBV29-1
CDR3: CSVEDRERSYEQYF

D: TRBD2
V: TRBV7-3
CDR3: CASSTLAGGYNEQFF

D: .
V: TRBV28
CDR3: CASRGPAGNEQFF

D: .
V: TRBV7-9
CDR3: CASSLGGPPTNEQFF

D: .
V: TRBV27
CDR3: CASPLTGPNYGYTF

D: TRBD1
V: TRBV5-1
CDR3: CASSSSTGDTGELFF

D: .
V: TRBV19
CDR3: CASTSHRVGRTEAFF

D: TRBD2
V: TRBV11-2
CDR3: CASSLGTSASYEQYF

D: TRBD2
V: TRBV9
CDR3: CASSITSGRAWETQYF

D: .
V: TRBV2
CDR3: CASSEGRVDEQFF

D: TRBD1
V: TRBV7-2
CDR3: CASSWDRGPQPQHF

D: TRBD1
V: TRBV6-5
CDR3: CASSYRGRSGYTF

D: .
V: TRBV7-3
CDR3: CASSSTSGSGTEAFF

D: TRBD1
V: TRBV29-1
CDR3: CSVIPTAGGPNQPQHF

D: TRBD2
V: TRBV28
CDR3: CASSLARGLAGEETQYF

D: .
V: TRBV14
CDR3: CASSQDGTFRGADTQYF

D: .
V: TRBV7-9
CDR3: CASRNDGRGGGNTIYF

D: .
V: TRBV19
CDR3: CASSMTRVYGYTF

D: .
V: TRBV19
CDR3: CASSQGHDSNQPQHF

D: .
V: TRBV7-2
CDR3: CASSFYGSSYNEQFF

D: TRBD1
V: TRBV10-1
CDR3: CAYRGCTGELFF

D: TRBD1
V: TRBV13
CDR3: CASSHRTGLYGYTF

D: TRBD1
V: TRBV27
CDR3: CASRWGQGAQNEQFF

D: TRBD1
V: TRBV27
CDR3: CASNEQGAPNTEAFF